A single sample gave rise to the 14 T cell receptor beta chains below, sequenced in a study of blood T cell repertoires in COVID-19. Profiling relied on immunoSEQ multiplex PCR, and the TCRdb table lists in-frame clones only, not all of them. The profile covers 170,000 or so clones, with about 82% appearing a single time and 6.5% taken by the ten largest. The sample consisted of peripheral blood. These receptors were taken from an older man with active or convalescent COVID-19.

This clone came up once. CDR3 in amino acids: CASSLARGHEQFF. The CDR3 DNA is TGTGCCAGCAGCTTAGCTAGGGGGCATGAGCAGTTCTTC. The chain employs TRBV11-2 and TRBJ2-1, with 7 bases that match TRBD1. The CDR3 contains 13 residues. V lost 1 base and J lost 8; bases outside the gene matches: 2. Germline CDR1 reads SGHAT; CDR2 reads FQNNGV. Full variable domain (rest looked up from reference TRBV11-2 and TRBJ2-1): EAGVAQSPRYKIIEKRQSVAFWCNPISGHATLYWYQQILGQGPKLLIQFQNNGVVDDSQLPKDRFSAERLKGVDSTLKIQPAKLEDSAVYLCASSLARGHEQFFGPGTRLTVL.

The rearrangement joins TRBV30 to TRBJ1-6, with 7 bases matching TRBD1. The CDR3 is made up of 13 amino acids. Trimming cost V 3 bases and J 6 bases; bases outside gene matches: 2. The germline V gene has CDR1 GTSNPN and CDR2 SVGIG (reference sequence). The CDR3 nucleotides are TGTGCCTGGAGGGGACAGCTTAATTCACCCCTCCACTTT. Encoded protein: CAWRGQLNSPLHF.

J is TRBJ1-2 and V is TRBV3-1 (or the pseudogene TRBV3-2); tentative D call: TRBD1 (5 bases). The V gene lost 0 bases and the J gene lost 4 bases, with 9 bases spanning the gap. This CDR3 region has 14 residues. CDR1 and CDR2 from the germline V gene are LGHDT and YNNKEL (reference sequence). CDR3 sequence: CASSQDYQGYGYTF. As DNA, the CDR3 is TGTGCCAGCAGCCAAGATTACCAGGGCTATGGCTACACCTTC.

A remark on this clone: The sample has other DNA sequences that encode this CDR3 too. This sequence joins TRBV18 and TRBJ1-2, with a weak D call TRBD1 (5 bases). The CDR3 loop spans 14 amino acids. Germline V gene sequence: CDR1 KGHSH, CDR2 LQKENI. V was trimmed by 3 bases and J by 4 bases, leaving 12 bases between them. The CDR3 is CASSPPSDSYGYTF. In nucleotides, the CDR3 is TGTGCCAGCTCACCCCCAAGTGACAGCTATGGCTACACCTTC.

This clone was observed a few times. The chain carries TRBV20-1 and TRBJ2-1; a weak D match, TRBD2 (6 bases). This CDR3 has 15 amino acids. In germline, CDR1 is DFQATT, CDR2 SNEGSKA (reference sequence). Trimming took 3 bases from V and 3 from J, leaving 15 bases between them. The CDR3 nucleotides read TGCAGTGCTAGTCACACAGCGCGGGGCTACAATGAGCAGTTCTTC. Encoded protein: CSASHTARGYNEQFF.

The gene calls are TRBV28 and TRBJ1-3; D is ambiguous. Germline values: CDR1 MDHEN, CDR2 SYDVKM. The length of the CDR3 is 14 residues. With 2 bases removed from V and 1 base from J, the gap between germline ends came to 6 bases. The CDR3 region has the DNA TGTGCCAGCAGTTTAGTGCAGTCTGGAAACACCATATATTTT. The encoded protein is CASSLVQSGNTIYF.

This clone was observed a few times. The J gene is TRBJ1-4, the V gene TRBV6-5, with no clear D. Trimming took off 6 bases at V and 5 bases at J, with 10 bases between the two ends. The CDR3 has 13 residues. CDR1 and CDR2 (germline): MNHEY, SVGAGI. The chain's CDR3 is CASSAFGNEKLFF. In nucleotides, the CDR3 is TGTGCCAGCAGCGCGTTCGGGAATGAAAAACTGTTTTTT.

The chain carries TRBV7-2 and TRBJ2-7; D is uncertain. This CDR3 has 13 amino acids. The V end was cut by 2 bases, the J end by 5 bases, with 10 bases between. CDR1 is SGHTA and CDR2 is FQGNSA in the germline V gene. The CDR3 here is CASSLIGWDEQYF. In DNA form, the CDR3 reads TGTGCCAGCAGCTTAATCGGGTGGGACGAGCAGTACTTC.

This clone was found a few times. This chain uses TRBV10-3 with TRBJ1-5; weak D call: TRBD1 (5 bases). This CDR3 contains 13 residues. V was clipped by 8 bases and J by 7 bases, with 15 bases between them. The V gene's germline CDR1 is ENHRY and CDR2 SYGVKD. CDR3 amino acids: CAIREGQQQPQHF. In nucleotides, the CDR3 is TGTGCCATCCGGGAGGGGCAACAGCAGCCCCAGCATTTT.

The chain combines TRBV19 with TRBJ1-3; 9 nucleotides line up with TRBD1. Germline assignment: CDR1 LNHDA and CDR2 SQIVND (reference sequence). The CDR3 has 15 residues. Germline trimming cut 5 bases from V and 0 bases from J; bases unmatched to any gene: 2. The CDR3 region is CASSVTGGSGNTIYF. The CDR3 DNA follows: TGTGCCAGTAGTGTGACAGGGGGCTCTGGAAACACCATATATTTT.

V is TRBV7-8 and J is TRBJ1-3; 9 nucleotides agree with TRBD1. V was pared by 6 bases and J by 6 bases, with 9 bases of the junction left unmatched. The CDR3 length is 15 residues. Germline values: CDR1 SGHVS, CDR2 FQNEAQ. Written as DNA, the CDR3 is TGTGCCAGCAGGCCCCTCGGACAGGGGATAAACACCATATATTTT. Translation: CASRPLGQGINTIYF.

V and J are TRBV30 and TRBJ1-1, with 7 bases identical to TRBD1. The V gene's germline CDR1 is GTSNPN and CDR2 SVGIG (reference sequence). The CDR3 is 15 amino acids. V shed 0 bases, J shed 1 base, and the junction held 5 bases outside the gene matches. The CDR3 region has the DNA TGTGCCTGGAGTGTCGCCCCAGGGGGGAACACTGAAGCTTTCTTT. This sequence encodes CAWSVAPGGNTEAFF.

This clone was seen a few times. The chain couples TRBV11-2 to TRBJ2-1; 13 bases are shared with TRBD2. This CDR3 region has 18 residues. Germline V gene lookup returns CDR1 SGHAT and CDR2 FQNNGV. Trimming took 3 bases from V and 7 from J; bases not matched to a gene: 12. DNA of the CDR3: TGTGCCAGCAGCTTCGCGACCGGACTAGCGGGAGTTTGGAATGAGCAGTTCTTC. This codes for CASSFATGLAGVWNEQFF.

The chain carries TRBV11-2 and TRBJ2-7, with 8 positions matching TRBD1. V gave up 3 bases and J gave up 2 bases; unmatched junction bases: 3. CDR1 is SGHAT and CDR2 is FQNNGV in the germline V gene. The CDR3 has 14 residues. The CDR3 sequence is CASSFPGQAYEQYF. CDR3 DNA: TGTGCCAGCAGCTTCCCGGGACAGGCCTACGAGCAGTACTTC.